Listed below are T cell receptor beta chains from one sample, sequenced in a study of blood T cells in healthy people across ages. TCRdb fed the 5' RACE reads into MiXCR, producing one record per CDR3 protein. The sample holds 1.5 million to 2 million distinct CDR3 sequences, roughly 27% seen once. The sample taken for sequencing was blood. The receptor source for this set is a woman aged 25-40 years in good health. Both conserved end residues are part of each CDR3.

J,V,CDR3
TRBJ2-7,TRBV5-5,CASSLAGERRTYEQYF
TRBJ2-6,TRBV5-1,CASSGSGTGANVLTF
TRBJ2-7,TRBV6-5,CASSVTSGSQYEQYF
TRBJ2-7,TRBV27,CASSLSLAGAAQDEQYF
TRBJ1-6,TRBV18,CASSPRNTGDNSPLHF
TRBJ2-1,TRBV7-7,CASSPLRAGGSENEQFF
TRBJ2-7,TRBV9,CASSVTTGSSYEQYF
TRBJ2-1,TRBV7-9,CASSSPTSGGYNEQFF
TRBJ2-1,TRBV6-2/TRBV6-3,CASRPALSGRSYNEQFF
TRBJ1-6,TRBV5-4,CASSGDQGSPLHF
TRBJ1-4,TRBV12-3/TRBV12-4,CASRRGPSEKLFF
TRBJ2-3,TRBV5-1,CASSLAGDADTQYF
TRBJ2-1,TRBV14,CASSQTRLASSYNEQFF
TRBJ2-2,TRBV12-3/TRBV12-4,CASSLAGAYTGELFF
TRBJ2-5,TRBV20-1,CSARPPLETQYF
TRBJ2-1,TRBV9,CASSQTSGIRNEQFF
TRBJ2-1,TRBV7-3,CASSLSPSGGAVEQFF
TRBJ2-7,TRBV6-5,CASTSPGRKSSYEQYF
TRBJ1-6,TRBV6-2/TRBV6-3,CSSRRQGRDYNSPLHF
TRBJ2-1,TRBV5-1,CASSSVASLDEQFF
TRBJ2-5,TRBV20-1,CSAIERDYFGETQYF
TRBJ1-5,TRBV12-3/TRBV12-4,CASSWTGQTNQPQHF
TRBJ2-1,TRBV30,CACERTSGKDEQFF
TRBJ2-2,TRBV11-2,CASSLDEAGGTSGELFF
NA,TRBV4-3,CASSQWSGRGYEQYF
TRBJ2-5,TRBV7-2,CAGSYETLQETQYF
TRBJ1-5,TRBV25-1,CASSERRVGQPQHF
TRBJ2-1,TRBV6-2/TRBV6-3,CASSYTGLAGEEQFF
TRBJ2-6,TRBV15,CATRAGRAGANVLTF
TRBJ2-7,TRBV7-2,CTSSPRLEMYF
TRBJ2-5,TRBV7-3,CASSFLRQGLRETQYF
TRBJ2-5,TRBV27,CASGGLAGGETQYF
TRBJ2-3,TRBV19,CASSMNRVRTDTQYF
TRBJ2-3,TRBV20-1,CSARDPGGATDTQYF
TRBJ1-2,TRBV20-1,CSAMSWQGRGYTF
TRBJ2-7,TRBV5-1,CASSLRGREGEQYF
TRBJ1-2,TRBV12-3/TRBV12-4,CASSLTGHNGYTF
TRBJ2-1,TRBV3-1,CASSQVGGGDEQFF
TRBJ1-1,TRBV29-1,CSGGSGSTEAFF
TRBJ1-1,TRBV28,CASSPGTGASAEAFF
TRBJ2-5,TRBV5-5,CASSLAGTATKETQYF
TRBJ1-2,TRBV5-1,CASSSQSTNYGYTF
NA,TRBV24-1,CATTTPGAAYNEQYF
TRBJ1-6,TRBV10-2,CASSDRGYNSPLHF
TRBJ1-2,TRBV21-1,CASSKPAGVGYTF
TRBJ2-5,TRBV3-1,CATSGGQGIQETQYF
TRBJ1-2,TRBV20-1,CSATRNYGYTF
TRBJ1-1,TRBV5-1,CASSRDRVDTEAFF
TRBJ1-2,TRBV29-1,CSAVGQGYGYGYTF
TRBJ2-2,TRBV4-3,CASSQEGITGELFF
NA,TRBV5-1,CASSTGQPLYNEQYF
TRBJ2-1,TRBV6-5,CASGLAGGQDEQFF